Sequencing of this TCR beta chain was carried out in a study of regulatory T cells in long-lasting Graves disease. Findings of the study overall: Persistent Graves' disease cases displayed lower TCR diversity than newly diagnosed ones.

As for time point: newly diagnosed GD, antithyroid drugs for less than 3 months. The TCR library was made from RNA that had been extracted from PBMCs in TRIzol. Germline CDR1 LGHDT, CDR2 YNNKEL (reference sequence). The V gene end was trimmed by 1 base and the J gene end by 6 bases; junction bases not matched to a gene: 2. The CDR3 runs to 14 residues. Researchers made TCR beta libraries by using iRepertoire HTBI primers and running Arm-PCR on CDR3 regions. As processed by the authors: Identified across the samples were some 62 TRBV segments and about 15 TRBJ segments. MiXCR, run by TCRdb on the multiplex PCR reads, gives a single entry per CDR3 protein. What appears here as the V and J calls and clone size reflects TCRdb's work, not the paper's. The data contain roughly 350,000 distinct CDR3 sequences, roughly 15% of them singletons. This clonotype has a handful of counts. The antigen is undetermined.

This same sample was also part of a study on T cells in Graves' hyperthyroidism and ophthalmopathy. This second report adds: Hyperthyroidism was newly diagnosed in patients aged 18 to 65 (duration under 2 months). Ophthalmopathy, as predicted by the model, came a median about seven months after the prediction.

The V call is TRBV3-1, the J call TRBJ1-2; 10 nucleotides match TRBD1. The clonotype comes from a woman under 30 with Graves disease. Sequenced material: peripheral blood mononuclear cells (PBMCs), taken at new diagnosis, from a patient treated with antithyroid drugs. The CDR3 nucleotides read TGTGCCAGCAGCCAAGGACAGGGGGCTCATGGCTACACCTTC. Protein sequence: CASSQGQGAHGYTF.